The 11 T cell receptor beta chains below were found in one sample sequenced in a study of shared clonotypes between healthy human individuals (dated by TCRdb to about 2020). The library came from the immunoSEQ multiplex PCR assay. Entries here come from immuneACCESS through TCRdb and include only in-frame sequences with V and J called. Some clones fail to appear in such tables; in the studies checked, an unresolved V gene covers under half of the shortfall, and the cause of the remainder is unknown. Present in this sample are more than 1,200,000 clones, approximately 98.5% of which were seen just once. The ten most abundant clones make up under 0.45% of the sample. The sample taken for sequencing was naive CD4+ T cells sorted from blood. This sample's cell subset or site label indicates: CD45RA+ positively selected. These receptors were collected from a man aged 30-40 years in good health.

CDR3 coding DNA: TGTGCCACCAGCAGCTTATACGGGAATCAGCCCCAGCATTTT. Its translation: CATSSLYGNQPQHF. The chain carries TRBV15 and TRBJ1-5; D is ambiguous. CDR3 length: 14 amino acids. Germline V lookup: CDR1 LNHNV, CDR2 YYDKDF (reference sequence). Trimming took 3 bases from V and 4 from J, leaving 10 bases between them.

The rearrangement joins TRBV19 to TRBJ1-4; D is undetermined. V was cut by 7 bases and J by 8 bases, with 5 bases left in between. This CDR3 has 10 residues. Germline V gives CDR1 LNHDA, CDR2 SQIVND (reference sequence). Here the CDR3 DNA reads TGTGCCAGTAAAGGCGAAAAACTGTTTTTT. This encodes CASKGEKLFF.

The chain combines TRBV27 with TRBJ2-6; D ambiguous. V was trimmed by 2 bases and J by 1 base, leaving 9 bases between them. The CDR3 runs 16 residues. The V gene's germline CDR1 is MNHEY and CDR2 SMNVEV (reference sequence). CDR3 bases: TGTGCCAGCAGTTTAAGGACCCCGTCTGGGGCCAACGTCCTGACTTTC. The encoded protein is CASSLRTPSGANVLTF.

CDR3 DNA sequence: TGCAGCGTTTCGGACAGGGAACTGGGGGAGCTGTTTTTT. Protein sequence: CSVSDRELGELFF. The gene calls are TRBV29-1 and TRBJ2-2; TRBD1 matches 8 bases. The CDR3 length is 13 residues. Germline V gene sequence: CDR1 SQVTM, CDR2 ANQGSEA. The V segment lost 5 bases and the J segment 8 bases; nucleotides outside the gene matches: 7.

V and J are TRBV27 and TRBJ2-2, with TRBD1 identical over 8 bases. Germline assignment: CDR1 MNHEY and CDR2 SMNVEV (reference sequence). This CDR3 has 14 residues. V lost 5 bases, J lost 6 bases, and 5 bases stayed unmatched. CDR3 protein: CASSAVQGAGELFF. The CDR3 DNA follows: TGTGCCAGCAGTGCAGTACAGGGGGCCGGGGAGCTGTTTTTT.

This rearrangement joins TRBV5-1 to TRBJ1-1; TRBD1 aligns across 7 bases. Germline CDR1 and CDR2: SGHRS and YFSETQ. The V and J ends lost 4 bases and 2 bases, in that order; junction bases with no gene match: 5. The CDR3 covers 14 residues. The CDR3 nucleotides are TGCGCCAGCAGCGAGCAGGGGGGAAACACTGAAGCTTTCTTT. Encoded protein: CASSEQGGNTEAFF.

This sequence joins TRBV5-4 and TRBJ2-1; 7 nucleotides line up with TRBD1. Germline CDR1 SGHNT, CDR2 YYREEE (reference sequence). The CDR3 covers 16 residues. Trimming took 0 bases from V and 5 from J; bases not matched to a gene: 8. CDR3: CASSLEGAQKNNEQFF. For the CDR3, the DNA is TGTGCCAGCAGCTTGGAGGGGGCGCAAAAAAACAATGAGCAGTTCTTC.

The chain links TRBV10-1 to TRBJ1-2, with a possible D match to TRBD1 (6 bases). V gave up 3 bases and J gave up 4 bases, with 12 bases separating them. This CDR3 is 14 amino acids long. The germline gives CDR1 WNHNN, CDR2 SYGVQD (reference sequence). The CDR3 nucleotides read TGCGCCAGCAGTGAAAACAGGGACTCCTATGGCTACACCTTC. It codes for CASSENRDSYGYTF.

CDR3 in amino acids: CASSLAGTGAYEQYF. The CDR3, as DNA: TGTGCCAGCAGCTTGGCCGGGACAGGGGCGTACGAGCAGTACTTC. The chain carries TRBV5-4 and TRBJ2-7, with 10 bases fitting TRBD1. Germline V gene lookup returns CDR1 SGHNT and CDR2 YYREEE (reference sequence). There are 15 residues in the CDR3. J lost 4 bases, V lost 0 bases, and 4 bases had no gene match.

The V gene is TRBV13, the J gene TRBJ2-7; TRBD2 aligns across 13 bases. Germline V gene lookup returns CDR1 PRHDT and CDR2 FYEKMQ (reference sequence). This CDR3 spans 19 amino acids. J gave up 6 bases and V 2 bases, and 16 bases lay outside the gene matches. Here the CDR3 DNA reads TGTGCCAGCAGCTTAACGTGGGGACAGCCGGGACTAGCGGGATCCGAGCAGTACTTC. Translation gives CASSLTWGQPGLAGSEQYF.

The V call is TRBV6-1, the J call TRBJ1-5; D unresolved. V lost 5 bases and J lost 6, with 11 bases in between. The CDR3 is 13 residues long. CDR1 is MNHNS and CDR2 is SASEGT in the germline V gene. CDR3 nucleotides: TGTGCCAGCAGTTCGAATGGGATTCAGCCCCAGCATTTT. Encoded protein: CASSSNGIQPQHF.